One and the same sample provided the 18 T cell receptor beta chains below, sequenced in a study of cytomegalovirus exposure and HLA in healthy donors. The PCR employed 60 Vbeta primers together with 13 Jbeta primers. The protocol was immunoSEQ multiplex PCR, while the TCRdb copy is restricted to in-frame clones and leaves out a portion. The sample comprises under 200,000 clones, roughly four fifths of which are singletons, and roughly 3.6% rests with the top ten. The specimen was PBMCs. These receptors all stem from a man in his forties or fifties in good health and CMV-seropositive.

J is TRBJ1-3 and V is TRBV5-1, with D possibly TRBD1 on 5 matching bases. The CDR3 has 16 amino acids. V was shortened by 0 bases and J by 0 bases, with 10 bases between the two germline ends. The germline gives CDR1 SGHRS, CDR2 YFSETQ. The CDR3 region has the DNA TGCGCCAGCAGCTTGGCCGGGGGAAACTCTGGAAACACCATATATTTT. It specifies CASSLAGGNSGNTIYF.

The chain uses TRBV6-6 and TRBJ2-1, with TRBD1 matching over 12 bases. Germline lookup yields CDR1 MNHNY and CDR2 SVGAGI (reference sequence). V shed 0 bases, J shed 8 bases, and the junction held 2 bases outside the gene matches. The CDR3 is made up of 15 amino acids. For the CDR3, the DNA is TGTGCCAGCAGTTACTCGGGGACAGGGGGCGATGAGCAGTTCTTC. This encodes CASSYSGTGGDEQFF.

This chain uses TRBV4-3 with TRBJ2-1; 9 bases fit TRBD2. There are 20 residues in the CDR3. J was trimmed by 7 bases and V by 0 bases; bases with no gene match: 19. Per germline, CDR1 LGHNA and CDR2 YSLEER. DNA for the CDR3: TGCGCCAGCAGCCAAGAGCTTGGGTATGCTAGCGGGAAATTGGTGAATGAGCAGTTCTTC. Translated: CASSQELGYASGKLVNEQFF.

The chain joins TRBV19 to TRBJ2-7; D is perhaps TRBD1 (7 bases). Trimming left V 7 bases short and J 2 bases short, with 15 bases between. The length of the CDR3 is 14 residues. Germline values: CDR1 LNHDA, CDR2 SQIVND (reference sequence). CDR3: CASTAGQHTYEQYF. The CDR3 DNA is TGTGCCAGTACCGCGGGACAGCACACCTACGAGCAGTACTTC.

The chain uses TRBV7-2 and TRBJ2-1; TRBD1 agrees at 8 bases. The length of the CDR3 is 15 residues. V trimming: 5 bases; J trimming: 7 bases; junction bases outside the gene matches: 10. Germline CDR1 SGHTA, CDR2 FQGNSA. The CDR3 protein is CASSPAGGSWNEQFF. Here the CDR3 DNA reads TGTGCCAGCAGCCCAGCAGGGGGCTCCTGGAATGAGCAGTTCTTC.

J is TRBJ2-3 and V is TRBV2; D ambiguous. The V end lost 6 bases, the J end lost 3 bases, and 13 bases lay between the germline ends. Per the germline V gene, CDR1 is SNHLY and CDR2 is FYNNEI. This CDR3 contains 14 residues. CDR3 nucleotide sequence: TGTGCCAGCAGGGATATCACAGCTACAGATACGCAGTATTTT. Amino acid sequence: CASRDITATDTQYF.

The rearrangement joins TRBV6-6 to TRBJ1-1, with TRBD1 as a possible D gene (5 bases). Trimming cost V 5 bases and J 11 bases, with 15 bases left between them. The CDR3 covers 12 residues. Germline CDR1 reads MNHNY; CDR2 reads SVGAGI (reference sequence). CDR3 protein: CASSPGGATAFF. The CDR3 DNA reads TGTGCCAGCAGTCCTGGAGGGGCTACGGCTTTCTTT.

The V call is TRBV7-9, the J call TRBJ2-3; 8 bases map to TRBD2. V shed 5 bases, J shed 0 bases, and the junction held 13 bases outside the gene matches. Germline CDR1 is SEHNR and CDR2 is FQNEAQ (reference sequence). The CDR3 has 18 residues. Here the CDR3 DNA reads TGTGCCAGCAGCACTTATCGGCTATCTAGCGGGAGCACAGATACGCAGTATTTT. Translated, it gives CASSTYRLSSGSTDTQYF.

The chain has TRBV5-5 and TRBJ2-3, with D unclear. V lost 2 bases, J lost 3 bases, and 7 bases lay in between. CDR1 SGHKS and CDR2 YYEKEE come from the germline V gene (reference sequence). The CDR3 is made up of 13 amino acids. CDR3 sequence reads: CASSFFTTDTQYF. The CDR3 DNA sequence: TGTGCCAGCAGCTTCTTCACTACAGATACGCAGTATTTT.

This sequence joins TRBV14 and TRBJ2-3; TRBD2 matches 10 bases. V lost 6 bases and J lost 4; bases outside the gene matches: 4. This CDR3 is 14 amino acids long. Germline V CDR1 and CDR2: SGHDN, FVKESK. The CDR3 sequence: CASRLAGSADTQYF. DNA of the CDR3: TGTGCCAGCAGACTAGCGGGGTCGGCAGATACGCAGTATTTT.

The J gene is TRBJ2-7, the V gene TRBV18; weak D call: TRBD1 (5 bases). Germline CDR1 and CDR2: KGHSH and LQKENI. The CDR3 is made up of 14 amino acids. The V and J ends lost 2 bases and 6 bases respectively, with 14 bases between them. The CDR3 loop reads CASSPNRQGGEQYF. The CDR3 bases are TGTGCCAGCTCACCAAATAGGCAGGGTGGCGAGCAGTACTTC.

The chain has TRBV6-1 and TRBJ2-2; D ambiguous. Trimming took off 2 bases at V and 5 bases at J, with 3 bases between the two ends. From germline, CDR1 is MNHNS and CDR2 SASEGT. The CDR3 has 12 residues. The CDR3: CASSELTGELFF. In nucleotides, the CDR3 is TGTGCCAGCAGTGAACTGACCGGGGAGCTGTTTTTT.

The chain carries TRBV27 and TRBJ1-4, with 7 bases identical to TRBD1. This CDR3 spans 18 amino acids. V lost 3 bases to trimming and J lost 7 bases; unmatched junction nucleotides: 17. The germline V gene has CDR1 MNHEY and CDR2 SMNVEV (reference sequence). CDR3 amino acids: CASSLHGQVGRSGEKLFF. In DNA, the CDR3 is TGTGCCAGCAGTTTGCATGGACAGGTGGGACGGAGTGGTGAAAAACTGTTTTTT.

This chain uses TRBV28 with TRBJ1-5; maybe TRBD1 (6 bases). Germline V gene sequence: CDR1 MDHEN, CDR2 SYDVKM. This CDR3 comprises 13 residues. Between the trimmed V and J ends, which lost 11 bases and 4 bases, there was a span of 15 bases. The CDR3 DNA is TGTGCCTCAAAAGGGGGGGAAAATCAGCCCCAGCATTTT. Amino acid sequence: CASKGGENQPQHF.

This chain uses TRBV4-2 with TRBJ2-3, with TRBD1 identical over 9 bases. The trim removed 1 base at V and 3 bases at J, leaving 8 bases unmatched. CDR1 is LGHNA and CDR2 is YNFKEQ in the germline V gene. The CDR3 loop spans 17 amino acids. CDR3 amino acids: CASSQALGQGSTDTQYF. In DNA form, the CDR3 reads TGTGCCAGCAGCCAAGCCCTGGGACAGGGCTCTACAGATACGCAGTATTTT.

The chain recombines TRBV21-1 with TRBJ1-1; the table's D call TRBD1 went unverified against the DNA. TRBV21-1 is given as a pseudogene. The CDR3 spans 15 residues. The CDR3 DNA is TGTGCCAGCAGCAAAGAGGGTGGACAGGGGGCTGAAGCTTTCTTT. Translation: CASSKEGGQGAEAFF.

The CDR3 sequence: CASSTRTGAPGEQYF. Here the CDR3 DNA reads TGTGCCAGCAGTACCCGGACAGGAGCGCCGGGGGAGCAGTACTTC. The V and J genes are TRBV27 and TRBJ2-7; 7 nucleotides match TRBD1. Unmatched junction bases numbered 14, after V lost 5 bases and J lost 7 bases. The CDR3 runs 15 residues. Germline CDR1 reads MNHEY; CDR2 reads SMNVEV (reference sequence).

The CDR3 DNA is TGTGCCAGCGCGGCCGGGGGACAGGGGAAAGAGACCCAGTACTTC. It is translated as CASAAGGQGKETQYF. V is TRBV6-5 and J is TRBJ2-5; 10 bases align to TRBD1. V lost 8 bases, J lost 3 bases, and 9 bases stayed unmatched. The CDR3 totals 15 residues. CDR1 and CDR2 (germline): MNHEY, SVGAGI.